The 13 T cell receptor beta chains below come from one sample, sequenced in a study of regulatory dendritic cells for organ transplantation. Sequencing was performed with immunoSEQ multiplex PCR; in TCRdb, only in-frame clones are kept and a portion is missing. The top ten clones hold more than 0.055% of a sample with approximately 35,000 clones, 85% to 90% of them seen once. Sequencing was carried out using naive CD4+ T cells from blood. Subset meaning: CD45RA+ naive T cells. Receptors were obtained from a human donor in good health.

The rearrangement uses TRBV5-1 and TRBJ1-1, with no clear D. Trimming pared 3 bases from V and 0 bases from J, leaving 12 bases between. Per the germline V gene, CDR1 is SGHRS and CDR2 is YFSETQ. The CDR3 spans 15 residues. The CDR3 nucleotides read TGCGCCAGCAGCTCGGTGATTAGTATGAACACTGAAGCTTTCTTT. It specifies CASSSVISMNTEAFF.

This chain uses TRBV18 with TRBJ1-4; D ambiguous. The CDR3 is 19 residues long. The V gene's germline CDR1 is KGHSH and CDR2 LQKENI. The germline V and J ends were trimmed by 1 base and 2 bases, with 20 bases remaining between them. CDR3 in amino acids: CASSPLPVSSTATNEKLFF. CDR3 DNA: TGTGCCAGCTCACCACTTCCAGTCTCGAGCACCGCGACTAATGAAAAACTGTTTTTT.

The V call is TRBV18, the J call TRBJ1-1; D is perhaps TRBD1 (6 bases). Germline V CDR1 and CDR2: KGHSH, LQKENI. V lost 4 bases and J lost 1, with 7 bases in between. This CDR3 region has 13 residues. The CDR3 nucleotides read TGTGCCAGCTCACAACAGGGGAACACTGAAGCTTTCTTT. It yields the protein CASSQQGNTEAFF.

The sample holds one count of this clone. The chain carries TRBV6-5 and TRBJ2-5, with a tentative D call TRBD2 (5 bases). Per the germline V gene, CDR1 is MNHEY and CDR2 is SVGAGI. This CDR3 contains 11 residues. V dropped 5 bases and J dropped 5 bases, with 6 bases sitting between them. The CDR3 DNA reads as TGTGCCAGCAGTAGGGAGGAGACCCAGTACTTC. This gives the protein CASSREETQYF.

The chain combines TRBV19 with TRBJ1-1, with D perhaps TRBD1 (5 bases). The length of the CDR3 is 15 residues. V was trimmed by 1 base and J by 1 base, leaving 10 bases between them. Germline V gene lookup returns CDR1 LNHDA and CDR2 SQIVND (reference sequence). The CDR3 DNA follows: TGTGCCAGTAGTATAGCAGGGTTCGGGAACACTGAAGCTTTCTTT. Protein product: CASSIAGFGNTEAFF. Complete variable domain (other parts from reference TRBV19 and TRBJ1-1): DGGITQSPKYLFRKEGQNVTLSCEQNLNHDAMYWYRQDPGQGLRLIYYSQIVNDFQKGDIAEGYSVSREKKESFPLTVTSAQKNPTAFYLCASSIAGFGNTEAFFGQGTRLTVV.

The V call is TRBV4-3, the J call TRBJ1-4; D might be TRBD1 (6 bases). Trimming pared 2 bases from V and 8 bases from J, leaving 12 bases between. Germline CDR1 reads LGHNA; CDR2 reads YSLEER. This CDR3 has 14 residues. This chain's CDR3 is CASSQFRGYEKLFF. DNA of the CDR3: TGCGCCAGCAGCCAATTCAGGGGTTACGAAAAACTGTTTTTT.

The J gene is TRBJ1-6, the V gene TRBV5-1, with D unresolved. CDR1 and CDR2 from the germline V gene are SGHRS and YFSETQ. The CDR3 has 17 residues. Trimming removed 6 bases at V and 4 bases at J, with 20 bases between. In DNA, the CDR3 is TGCGCCAGCACCACGAAGGGTGGGCGGGTTTATAATTCACCCCTCCACTTT. Amino acid sequence: CASTTKGGRVYNSPLHF.

This sequence joins TRBV28 and TRBJ1-6; unclear D gene. V lost 1 base, J lost 3 bases, and 10 bases lay in between. CDR3 size: 16 residues. CDR1 is MDHEN, CDR2 SYDVKM, per germline. In nucleotides, the CDR3 is TGTGCCAGCAGTTTATTAGGAGGCGTCTATAATTCACCCCTCCACTTT. Amino acid sequence: CASSLLGGVYNSPLHF.

The chain carries TRBV5-1 and TRBJ2-5, with TRBD1 as a possible D gene (5 bases). Germline loops: CDR1 SGHRS, CDR2 YFSETQ. V lost 0 bases to trimming and J lost 5 bases, with 8 bases between them. The CDR3 runs 13 residues. The CDR3 spells CASSLAGSETQYF. In DNA, the CDR3 is TGCGCCAGCAGCTTGGCAGGGTCCGAGACCCAGTACTTC.

The chain links TRBV28 to TRBJ2-7, with 7 positions matching TRBD2. Germline lookup yields CDR1 MDHEN and CDR2 SYDVKM. Losses at the gene ends were 4 bases for V and 6 bases for J; bases not matched to a gene: 15. The CDR3 totals 16 residues. The CDR3 DNA follows: TGTGCCAGCAGTTCTCCCGTCCTACAAAGGGAGGGCGAGCAGTACTTC. It yields the protein CASSSPVLQREGEQYF.

The J gene is TRBJ2-3, the V gene TRBV7-3; D is uncertain. This CDR3 comprises 14 residues. CDR1 and CDR2 from the germline V gene are SGHTA and FQGTGA. Trimming pared 2 bases from V and 2 bases from J, leaving 8 bases between. Here the CDR3 DNA reads TGTGCCAGCAGCTTACGACTTAACACAGATACGCAGTATTTT. It codes for CASSLRLNTDTQYF.

The sample holds one count of this clone. The chain employs TRBV6-6 and TRBJ2-2; D not resolved. The CDR3 spans 13 residues. CDR1 and CDR2 (germline): MNHNY, SVGAGI (reference sequence). V lost 6 bases to trimming and J lost 6 bases, with 11 bases between them. The CDR3 loop reads CASRPEAPGELFF. CDR3 nucleotide sequence: TGTGCCAGCAGACCTGAGGCCCCCGGGGAGCTGTTTTTT.

This clone showed up just once. This chain connects TRBV6-6 to TRBJ1-6; D is possibly TRBD1 (5 bases). The CDR3 is 15 amino acids. Trimming shortened V by 4 bases and J by 8 bases, and 15 bases separated the two germline ends. The germline V gene encodes CDR1 MNHNY and CDR2 SVGAGI (reference sequence). CDR3 in DNA: TGTGCCAGCAGTTTCGTCGACAGAGTCTATTCACCCCTCCACTTT. Translation gives CASSFVDRVYSPLHF.